Each of the 10 T cell receptor beta chains below was sequenced from the same sample in a study of blood T cell repertoires in COVID-19. TCRdb keeps only in-frame clones here, not all; method: immunoSEQ multiplex PCR. The table lists 200,000 to 250,000 clones, around 84% of them singletons. Sequencing was done on a sample of peripheral blood. The receptors originated from a man under 40 with active or convalescent COVID-19.

The CDR3 DNA reads TGTGCCAGCTCATACATATTACTCGGCGGGACAGGGTCGACTGGGGCCAACGTCCTGACTTTC. Translation: CASSYILLGGTGSTGANVLTF. V and J are TRBV18 and TRBJ2-6, with TRBD1 matching over 9 bases. The CDR3 totals 21 residues. Per the germline V gene, CDR1 is KGHSH and CDR2 is LQKENI. The V and J ends lost 5 bases and 2 bases, in that order; junction bases with no gene match: 19. Looking up the rest from reference TRBV18 and TRBJ2-6 gives the full variable domain: NAGVMQNPRHLVRRRGQEARLRCSPMKGHSHVYWYRQLPEEGLKFMVYLQKENIIDESGMPKERFSAEFPKEGPSILRIQQVVRGDSAAYFCASSYILLGGTGSTGANVLTFGAGSRLTVL.

The rearrangement uses TRBV12-3 or TRBV12-4 and TRBJ2-7; TRBD1 matches at 7 bases. The CDR3 is 12 residues long. V gave up 5 bases and J gave up 6 bases; unmatched junction bases: 4. This CDR3 is CASSPTGVEQYF. The DNA of the CDR3 is TGTGCCAGCAGTCCTACAGGGGTCGAGCAGTACTTC.

V usage is TRBV6-5 and J usage is TRBJ2-5; 7 bases map to TRBD2. The CDR3 totals 15 residues. V dropped 10 bases and J dropped 5; count of bases not matched to a gene: 16. Germline lookup yields CDR1 MNHEY and CDR2 SVGAGI. The CDR3 DNA follows: TGTGCCACCTTAGGTGGTAGCGGGTGGAGGGAGACCCAGTACTTC. Amino acids: CATLGGSGWRETQYF.

This chain uses TRBV11-2 with TRBJ2-4, with D possibly matching TRBD2 (5 bases). The germline V gene encodes CDR1 SGHAT and CDR2 FQNNGV. The V end lost 4 bases, the J end lost 6 bases, and 19 bases lay between the germline ends. The CDR3 totals 16 residues. This chain's CDR3 is CASSYGAGQEINIQYF. The CDR3 DNA sequence: TGTGCCAGCAGCTATGGCGCGGGCCAAGAGATAAACATTCAGTACTTC.

The rearrangement uses TRBV7-2 and TRBJ2-7, with 14 bases lining up with TRBD2. CDR1 is SGHTA and CDR2 is FQGNSA in the germline V gene. This CDR3 has 15 residues. V was clipped by 3 bases and J by 3 bases; unmatched bases: 1. CDR3 nucleotide sequence: TGTGCCAGCAGCTTCGGACTAGCGGGGGGCTACGAGCAGTACTTC. Translating it yields CASSFGLAGGYEQYF.

This chain joins TRBV13 and TRBJ1-1; D is unresolved. Trimming took off 5 bases at V and 0 bases at J, with 13 bases between the two ends. Germline CDR1 reads PRHDT; CDR2 reads FYEKMQ (reference sequence). The CDR3 contains 15 residues. As DNA, the CDR3 is TGTGCCAGCAGCCGCCTAATCCCCCTGAACACTGAAGCTTTCTTT. Protein product: CASSRLIPLNTEAFF.

The CDR3 loop is CASSPRTGSSYEQYF. In DNA form, the CDR3 reads TGTGCCAGCTCACCAAGAACAGGGAGTAGTTACGAGCAGTACTTC. The chain recombines TRBV18 with TRBJ2-7, with D tentatively TRBD1 (6 bases). The CDR3 consists of 15 residues. The germline gives CDR1 KGHSH, CDR2 LQKENI. Trimming removed 2 bases from V and 4 bases from J, with 15 bases in between.

The rearrangement joins TRBV28 to TRBJ1-2, with 8 positions matching TRBD1. CDR3 length: 15 amino acids. Unmatched junction bases numbered 7, after V lost 4 bases and J lost 3 bases. The germline V gene encodes CDR1 MDHEN and CDR2 SYDVKM. The CDR3 reads CASSWQGAGDYGYTF. The CDR3 nucleotides read TGTGCCAGCAGTTGGCAGGGGGCTGGGGACTATGGCTACACCTTC.

This chain links TRBV19 with TRBJ2-5; a possible D gene is TRBD1 (6 bases). The CDR3 runs 14 residues. V was trimmed by 9 bases and J by 3 bases, leaving 17 bases between them. Germline assignment: CDR1 LNHDA and CDR2 SQIVND (reference sequence). The DNA of the CDR3 is TGTGCCAGAATCGGACAGACGGCAAAAGAGACCCAGTACTTC. Translation: CARIGQTAKETQYF.

The chain is built from TRBV4-3 and TRBJ2-7, with D perhaps matching TRBD1 (6 bases). This CDR3 is built from 15 residues. Trimming took 3 bases from V and 9 from J, leaving 21 bases between them. The V gene's germline CDR1 is LGHNA and CDR2 YSLEER. The CDR3 sequence: CASSQALDSQLRQYF. In DNA form, the CDR3 reads TGCGCCAGCAGCCAGGCGCTGGACAGCCAATTGCGGCAGTACTTC.